The entry that follows covers one TCR beta chain sequence. At one end, the junction sequence differs from germline, possibly due to a read error. The source of the sample is a study of T cells in Graves' hyperthyroidism and ophthalmopathy. It was RNA transcripts that yielded the amplified TCR beta CDR3 regions. A set of HTBI primers served as the primers for a first-round RT-PCR of the TCR CDR3. MiXCR was run by TCRdb on the multiplex PCR reads, yielding one entry per CDR3 protein. The profile shows about 290,000 distinct CDR3 sequences, over 15% of them singletons. The CDR3 totals 13 residues. Germline loops: CDR1 SGHDT, CDR2 YYEEEE.

This TCR came from an older woman with Graves' ophthalmopathy. The V gene is TRBV5-6, the J gene TRBJ2-5; tentatively, D is TRBD1 or TRBD2 (5 bases each). Sequencing was done on a sample of blood. CDR3 protein: CASSLDRGETRYF. The CDR3 DNA follows: TGTGCCAGCAGCTTGGATAGGGGAGAGACCCGGTACTTC.